This TCR beta chain was retrieved from a study of shared clonotypes between healthy human individuals. Study results and limitations: A reduction in generation probabilities was seen for non-shared clonotypes relative to those shared by all four donors.

V lost 3 bases to trimming and J lost 3 bases, with 13 bases between them. The CDR3 is 15 amino acids. CDR1 is MNHEY, CDR2 SMNVEV, per germline (reference sequence). To note about this clone: Its antigen is unidentified.

Profiling relied on immunoSEQ multiplex PCR, and the TCRdb table lists in-frame clones only, not all of them. In the table there are 550,000 to 750,000 clones, 95% of which are singletons. Naive CD8 cells lacked CD45RO and underwent positive selection for CCR7, leaving out terminally differentiated effector memory CD45RA+ cells. This TCR came from a woman aged 25 to 39 in good health. What was sequenced was naive CD8+ T cells sorted from blood. This chain joins TRBV27 and TRBJ2-3; TRBD2 might be the D (5 bases). The CDR3 reads CASSLSSPPTDTQYF. The CDR3 DNA reads TGTGCCAGCAGTTTGTCTAGCCCCCCGACAGATACGCAGTATTTT.